This is a list of T cell receptor beta chains from one sample in a study of T cell responses to AZD1222 COVID-19 vaccine. TCRdb's table, derived via immunoSEQ multiplex PCR, lists solely in-frame clones and lacks some. This table holds 150,000 to 200,000 clones, roughly 88% found once. The sequencing used peripheral blood, collected 28 days after the second AZD1222 dose. The receptors were gathered from an adult who received the AZD1222 COVID-19 vaccine. The CDR3 runs from the conserved cysteine through the conserved F or W. The D gene is left open where the match is weak. Not all rows give a size; the values are once, few, many and, for expanded clones, a class.

14 | TRBJ1-4 | TRBV7-9 | NA | NA | TGTGCCAGCAGGGCCTCAGGGATAGGGGAAAAACTGTTTTTT | CASRASGIGEKLFF
16 | TRBJ1-3 | TRBV27 | NA | NA | TGTGCCAGCAGTCCCCATACGGGGGGCGTGGGAAACACCATATATTTT | CASSPHTGGVGNTIYF
17 | TRBJ1-5 | TRBV19 | TRBD1 | NA | TGTGCCAGTAGTCAACCCAGGGACAGGGGGATAAAAAAGCCCCAGCATTTT | CASSQPRDRGIKKPQHF
15 | TRBJ2-3 | TRBV2 | TRBD1 | NA | TGTGCCAGCAGTGTAGGGGGCAGTAGGGCAGATACGCAGTATTTT | CASSVGGSRADTQYF
14 | TRBJ1-6 | TRBV7-9 | NA | NA | TGTGCCAGCAGCTTGGGAGCGGATAATTCACCCCTCCACTTT | CASSLGADNSPLHF
12 | TRBJ2-3 | TRBV6-5 | NA | NA | TGTGCCAGCAGTTACTCTGGAGATACGCAGTATTTT | CASSYSGDTQYF
15 | TRBJ1-4 | TRBV19 | NA | NA | TGTGCCAGTAGTATAGGAGACCGAATGGGCGAAAAACTGTTTTTT | CASSIGDRMGEKLFF
15 | TRBJ1-5 | TRBV18 | NA | NA | TGTGCCAGCTCACCTGTCAGGGCCCGCAATCAGCCCCAGCATTTT | CASSPVRARNQPQHF
17 | TRBJ1-5 | TRBV18 | NA | NA | TGTGCCAGCTCACCACTTATACCAGGGATGGACAATCAGCCCCAGCATTTT | CASSPLIPGMDNQPQHF
13 | TRBJ2-4 | TRBV7-2 | NA | NA | TGTGCCAGCAGCTCACCCGTTCGGAACATTCAGTACTTC | CASSSPVRNIQYF
13 | TRBJ1-5 | TRBV6-1 | NA | NA | TGTGCCAGCAGTGAAGTTGGCAATCAGCCCCAGCATTTT | CASSEVGNQPQHF
17 | TRBJ2-1 | TRBV19 | TRBD2 | NA | TGTGCCAGTAGCCTAGGGGGACTAGCGGGAGCTAGGAATGAGCAGTTCTTC | CASSLGGLAGARNEQFF
11 | TRBJ2-7 | TRBV20-1 | NA | once | TGCAGTGCTAGACGTCCGGACCGGGAGTACTTC | CSARRPDREYF
15 | TRBJ1-5 | TRBV30 | TRBD1 | few | TGTGCCTGGAGCCCAGGACAGGTTAGCAATCAGCCCCAGCATTTT | CAWSPGQVSNQPQHF